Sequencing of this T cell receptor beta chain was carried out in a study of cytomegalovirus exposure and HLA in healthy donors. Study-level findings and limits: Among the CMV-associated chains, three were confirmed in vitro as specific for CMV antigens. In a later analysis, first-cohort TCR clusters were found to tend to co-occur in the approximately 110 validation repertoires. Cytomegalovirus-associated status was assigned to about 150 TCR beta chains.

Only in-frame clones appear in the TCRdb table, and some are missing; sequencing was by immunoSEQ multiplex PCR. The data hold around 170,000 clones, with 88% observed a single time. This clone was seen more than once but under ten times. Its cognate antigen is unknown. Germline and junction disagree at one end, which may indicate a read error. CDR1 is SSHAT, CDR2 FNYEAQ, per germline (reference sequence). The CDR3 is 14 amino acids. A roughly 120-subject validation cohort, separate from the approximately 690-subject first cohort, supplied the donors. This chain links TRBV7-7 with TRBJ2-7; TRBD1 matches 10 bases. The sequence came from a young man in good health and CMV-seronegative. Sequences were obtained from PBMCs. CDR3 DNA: TGTGCTAGCAGCATCAGACAGGGGGCCGTAGAGCAGTACTTC. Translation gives CASSIRQGAVEQYF.